The 25 T cell receptor beta chains reported below all come from one sample, sequenced in a study of blood T cell repertoires in COVID-19. TCRdb's copy holds only in-frame clones and misses some; the assay was immunoSEQ multiplex PCR. The sample has around 250,000 clones; over 75% are singletons. The sequenced sample consisted of PBMCs or T cells enriched from blood (not recorded which). These receptors originate from a middle-aged woman who had been exposed to COVID-19.

This clone was counted between two and nine times. The chain is built from TRBV18 and TRBJ1-5, with D perhaps TRBD1 (6 bases). Germline V gene lookup returns CDR1 KGHSH and CDR2 LQKENI. V lost 1 base to trimming and J lost 4 bases, with 11 bases between them. The CDR3 extends over 15 amino acids. CDR3 sequence (DNA): TGTGCCAGCTCACCACGAAGGGGGGGGAATCAGCCCCAGCATTTT. This codes for CASSPRRGGNQPQHF.

The rearrangement links TRBV15 to TRBJ1-1; 7 bases are a match to TRBD1. The length of the CDR3 is 13 residues. From germline, CDR1 is LNHNV and CDR2 YYDKDF (reference sequence). The junction had 5 bases not matched to a gene; V was cut back by 4 bases and J by 6 bases. The CDR3 reads CATSTAQGAEAFF. CDR3 bases: TGTGCCACCAGCACCGCCCAGGGGGCTGAAGCTTTCTTT. The variable domain in full, with the rest retrieved from reference TRBV15 and TRBJ1-1, is DAMVIQNPRYQVTQFGKPVTLSCSQTLNHNVMYWYQQKSSQAPKLLFHYYDKDFNNEADTPDNFQSRRPNTSFCFLDIRSPGLGDTAMYLCATSTAQGAEAFFGQGTRLTVV.

The chain links TRBV19 to TRBJ1-5; TRBD1 aligns across 9 bases. With V trimmed by 5 bases and J by 4 bases, 6 bases remained unmatched. Germline-derived CDR1 and CDR2 are LNHDA and SQIVND (reference sequence). The CDR3 length is 15 residues. CDR3 coding DNA: TGTGCCAGTAGTGGGTCGACAGGGGGGAATCAGCCCCAGCATTTT. It encodes CASSGSTGGNQPQHF.

The chain employs TRBV29-1 and TRBJ1-4, with D unresolved. Germline CDR1 reads SQVTM; CDR2 reads ANQGSEA. Trimming stripped 4 bases from V and 8 bases from J, with 14 bases between. The CDR3 is 13 amino acids. CDR3 sequence reads: CSVALAPGEKLFF. Here the CDR3 DNA reads TGCAGCGTTGCTCTCGCACCGGGGGAAAAACTGTTTTTT.

The chain uses TRBV7-6 and TRBJ2-3, with 12 bases matching TRBD2. The trim removed 5 bases at V and 5 bases at J, leaving 5 bases unmatched. The CDR3 contains 15 residues. Germline V gives CDR1 SGHVS, CDR2 FNYEAQ. The CDR3 sequence is CASSKLAGGRDTQYF. The CDR3 bases are TGTGCCAGCAGCAAACTAGCGGGAGGACGAGATACGCAGTATTTT. Full variable domain (missing parts from reference TRBV7-6 and TRBJ2-3): GAGVSQSPRYKVTKRGQDVALRCDPISGHVSLYWYRQALGQGPEFLTYFNYEAQQDKSGLPNDRFSAERPEGSISTLTIQRTEQRDSAMYRCASSKLAGGRDTQYFGPGTRLTVL.

This chain links TRBV7-2 with TRBJ1-2; a possible D gene is TRBD1 (6 bases). The CDR3 loop spans 14 amino acids. Germline V gives CDR1 SGHTA, CDR2 FQGNSA. V was shortened by 3 bases and J by 1 base, with 9 bases between the two germline ends. The CDR3 bases are TGTGCCAGCAGCTTCGCCAGGGGTAACTATGGCTACACCTTC. It is translated as CASSFARGNYGYTF.

The rearrangement joins TRBV7-8 to TRBJ2-7; a possible D gene is TRBD2 (5 bases). CDR1 SGHVS and CDR2 FQNEAQ come from the germline V gene. The CDR3 is 14 amino acids. Trimming left V 1 base short and J 6 bases short, with 13 bases between. CDR3 residues: CASSLDFYRGEQYV. CDR3 DNA: TGTGCCAGCAGCTTAGACTTCTACCGGGGCGAGCAGTACGTC.

J is TRBJ1-6 and V is TRBV18, with 7 bases matching TRBD1. The CDR3 length is 14 residues. Germline loops: CDR1 KGHSH, CDR2 LQKENI. Trimming at V came to 2 bases and at J to 8 bases, leaving 3 bases not matched to a gene. Here the CDR3 reads CASSPTGTDSPLHF. The CDR3 DNA sequence: TGTGCCAGCTCACCAACCGGGACAGATTCACCCCTCCACTTT.

J is TRBJ2-5 and V is TRBV11-3, with a tentative D call TRBD2 (6 bases). The V end lost 1 base, the J end lost 2 bases, and 8 bases lay between the germline ends. This CDR3 comprises 14 residues. Germline values: CDR1 SGHNT, CDR2 YENEEA. The CDR3 bases are TGTGCCAGCAGCTTAGCCGGGGGACAAGAGACCCAGTACTTC. It yields the protein CASSLAGGQETQYF.

The chain carries TRBV7-3 and TRBJ2-3; TRBD2 agrees at 7 bases. Germline loops: CDR1 SGHTA, CDR2 FQGTGA. Trimming removed 5 bases from V and 2 bases from J; junction bases left unmatched: 10. CDR3 length: 16 residues. This chain's CDR3 is CASSPLGGVITDTQYF. In nucleotides, the CDR3 is TGTGCCAGCAGCCCCTTGGGGGGGGTGATCACAGATACGCAGTATTTT.

J is TRBJ2-7 and V is TRBV5-4, with TRBD1 matching over 10 bases. CDR3 size: 14 residues. V shed 4 bases and J 5 bases; nucleotides not matched to a gene: 6. CDR1 and CDR2 (germline): SGHNT, YYREEE (reference sequence). The CDR3 sequence is CASSGPGQGNEQYF. CDR3 DNA sequence: TGTGCCAGCAGCGGACCGGGACAGGGGAACGAGCAGTACTTC.

The chain carries TRBV4-3 and TRBJ1-2; D possibly corresponds to TRBD1 (6 bases). CDR3 size: 13 residues. V was cut by 4 bases and J by 6 bases, with 12 bases left in between. Looked up from germline, CDR1 is LGHNA and CDR2 is YSLEER. In DNA, the CDR3 is TGCGCCAGCAGCCCCACAGGGTTGGATGGCTACACCTTC. As protein: CASSPTGLDGYTF.

In this sample, this clone turned up a few times. The V call is TRBV28, the J call TRBJ2-1; TRBD2 aligns across 7 bases. The J segment lost 5 bases and the V segment lost 7 bases, leaving 5 bases of the junction unmatched. The V gene's germline CDR1 is MDHEN and CDR2 SYDVKM. CDR3 length: 13 residues. Here the CDR3 DNA reads TGTGCCAGCAAGCGGGACTTAAACAATGAGCAGTTCTTC. It encodes CASKRDLNNEQFF.

This sequence joins TRBV28 and TRBJ2-7; weak D call: TRBD2 (6 bases). Germline-derived CDR1 and CDR2 are MDHEN and SYDVKM. V dropped 6 bases and J dropped 2 bases, with 17 bases sitting between them. The CDR3 covers 15 residues. CDR3 residues: CASSDGLPITYEQYF. The CDR3 DNA is TGTGCCAGCAGCGATGGACTACCCATTACCTACGAGCAGTACTTC. Full variable domain (outside the CDR3, taken from reference TRBV28 and TRBJ2-7): DVKVTQSSRYLVKRTGEKVFLECVQDMDHENMFWYRQDPGLGLRLIYFSYDVKMKEKGDIPEGYSVSREKKERFSLILESASTNQTSMYLCASSDGLPITYEQYFGPGTRLTVT.

The gene calls are TRBV30 and TRBJ2-3, with TRBD2 matching 10 bases. Germline CDR1 GTSNPN, CDR2 SVGIG (reference sequence). The V gene end was trimmed by 1 base and the J gene end by 2 bases; junction bases not matched to a gene: 6. This CDR3 is 16 amino acids long. This CDR3 reads CAWSAYTSGTTDTQYF. The CDR3 nucleotides are TGTGCCTGGAGTGCCTACACTAGCGGGACCACAGATACGCAGTATTTT.

This clone is a singleton in its sample. The rearrangement links TRBV5-5 to TRBJ1-5, with D perhaps matching TRBD1 (5 bases). Deletions cut 4 bases from V and 3 bases from J, with 17 bases between. The germline V gene encodes CDR1 SGHKS and CDR2 YYEKEE (reference sequence). CDR3 length equals 16 residues. The DNA of the CDR3 is TGTGCCAGCAGCCCCGAGGGAGGGGAGAACAATCAGCCCCAGCATTTT. Protein: CASSPEGGENNQPQHF.

The chain couples TRBV27 to TRBJ1-2; D gene ambiguous. The CDR3 extends over 12 amino acids. CDR1 is MNHEY, CDR2 SMNVEV, per germline (reference sequence). V gave up 4 bases and J gave up 8 bases, with 11 bases separating them. This CDR3 is CASSSWPGGYTF. CDR3 bases: TGTGCCAGCAGTTCCTGGCCCGGGGGCTACACCTTC.

Written as DNA, the CDR3 is TGTGCCACCAGCAGAGATCGGGAGACAGATACGCAGTATTTT. This encodes CATSRDRETDTQYF. V is TRBV15 and J is TRBJ2-3; the D gene is possibly TRBD2 (6 bases). There are 14 residues in the CDR3. Trimming took 0 bases from V and 3 from J, leaving 7 bases between them. Germline lookup yields CDR1 LNHNV and CDR2 YYDKDF (reference sequence).

This clone was seen once. V usage is TRBV21-1 and J usage is TRBJ1-1. TRBV21-1 is a documented pseudogene. This CDR3 is 15 amino acids long. The CDR3 DNA reads TGTGCCAGCCTTCCCGATCGGACTAAGAACACTGAAGCTTTCTTT. Its protein is CASLPDRTKNTEAFF.

This clone occurred once. The chain couples TRBV7-9 to TRBJ2-5; possibly TRBD1 for D (5 bases). Germline CDR1 is SEHNR and CDR2 is FQNEAQ (reference sequence). Trimming shortened V by 2 bases and J by 5 bases, and 6 bases separated the two germline ends. The CDR3 length is 12 residues. CDR3 in amino acids: CASSLRGETQYF. The CDR3 DNA reads as TGTGCCAGCAGCTTAAGGGGTGAGACCCAGTACTTC.

The chain combines TRBV10-3 with TRBJ2-5; TRBD2 matches at 8 bases. The ends lost 2 bases at V and 2 bases at J; junction bases unmatched: 7. CDR1 and CDR2 (germline): ENHRY, SYGVKD. CDR3 length: 16 amino acids. In DNA form, the CDR3 reads TGTGCCATCAGTGAGATAAGCGGGGGCGCACAAGAGACCCAGTACTTC. Its protein is CAISEISGGAQETQYF.

The chain has TRBV6-5 and TRBJ2-1, with TRBD2 as a possible D gene (6 bases). This CDR3 contains 11 residues. Germline-derived CDR1 and CDR2 are MNHEY and SVGAGI. Trimming took 7 bases from V and 9 from J, leaving 10 bases between them. The CDR3 is CASNRGGEQFF. For the CDR3, the DNA is TGTGCCAGCAACCGGGGAGGTGAGCAGTTCTTC.

The chain links TRBV7-8 to TRBJ2-1; 9 positions agree with TRBD2. J was trimmed by 4 bases and V by 5 bases; bases with no gene match: 6. The CDR3 has 15 residues. From germline, CDR1 is SGHVS and CDR2 FQNEAQ. CDR3 coding DNA: TGTGCCAGCAGCCGGGGCGGGGGGGTTTACAATGAGCAGTTCTTC. Its protein product is CASSRGGGVYNEQFF.

The chain recombines TRBV19 with TRBJ2-7; TRBD2 agrees at 7 bases. Germline assignment: CDR1 LNHDA and CDR2 SQIVND (reference sequence). The CDR3 runs 15 residues. V dropped 1 base and J dropped 4; count of bases not matched to a gene: 7. CDR3 coding DNA: TGTGCCAGTAGTATAGGTAGCGGGTCGGCGTACGAGCAGTACGTC. Amino acids: CASSIGSGSAYEQYV.

The rearrangement uses TRBV6-2 or TRBV6-3 and TRBJ2-6; TRBD2 might be the D (7 bases). The V gene's germline CDR1 is MNHEY and CDR2 SVGEGT. V was pared by 6 bases and J by 0 bases, with 21 bases between. The CDR3 is 19 amino acids. The CDR3 DNA reads as TGTGCCAGCAGCCTCCCGGGGGGCTACTGGCGCTCTGGGGCCAACGTCCTGACTTTC. Its protein is CASSLPGGYWRSGANVLTF.